This T cell receptor (beta chain) was found in a study of blood T cell repertoires in COVID-19 (TCRdb year 2020). Background on the whole study: Samples from collaborators originated in the United States, Italy and Spain and spanned both the acute and convalescent phases of COVID-19. Subjects who had been exposed to COVID-19, were actively infected with it, or had recovered from it provided the deeply sampled blood TCRbeta repertoires that made up the dataset. The material from the prospective study consisted of cDNA or gDNA derived from T cells, B-cell-depleted T cells, or PBMCs. Where available, HLA class I and class II types were taken from metadata supplied by the sample provider and were not determined by assay-based typing. Samples came from the ongoing ImmuneRACE study (first 160 participants) plus 1,254 subjects from 6 global collaborators. The repertoires were made available in a free public database intended to serve as a resource for research on the immune response to SARS-CoV-2. A de-identified subject ID, COVID-19 status, age in years and sex were almost always included in the sample metadata. The investigation overall reported the following: The quantity of clinical and demographic metadata differed by source and by participant and was supplied without curation.

TCRbeta CDR3 regions were amplified from genomic DNA using the immunoSEQ Assay, a bias-controlled multiplex PCR. In the source study's methods: Within the assay, amplification of reference gene primers was used to estimate how many nucleated cells each sample contained. To quantify the absolute abundance of each unique TCRbeta CDR3 rearrangement, sequence reads were collapsed and filtered. For each sample, productive Simpson clonality was calculated by taking the square root of Simpson's diversity index across productive rearrangements. TCRdb holds this immuneACCESS table with in-frame rearrangements only. Some clones are missing; in checked studies, unresolved V genes explain under half, and the rest has no known cause. D and trimming were read from the DNA, whereas the V and J calls and clone size are those reported in that table. This sample holds around 290,000 clones; 86% were observed only once. The ten most abundant clones make up 13% of the sample.

Comment on this clone: Its antigen specificity is not known. Base quality data are lacking; no much larger clone is found one base away.

One collaborating source in Seattle enrolled patients while the patients were actively infected and followed the patients over time throughout the course of disease. Collaborating institutions collected whole blood in K2EDTA tubes following their own protocols. Collaborator samples were shipped for TCRbeta analysis as frozen whole blood, isolated PBMCs, or DNA extracted from either sample type. The sequence was collected from a woman between 70 and 85 years old with COVID-19, enrolled during active disease. The sequenced sample was peripheral blood.

The CDR3: CATSDLDTNTGELFF. Here is the DNA: TGTGCCACCAGTGATTTGGACACCAACACCGGGGAGCTGTTTTTT. The receptor chain draws on TRBV24-1 and TRBJ2-2, with no D gene named confidently. At the junction V is shortened by 0 bases and J by 2 bases, with 6 bases in between. The CDR3, from cysteine to phenylalanine, totals 15 residues. The sequence is cut down to CDR3 DNA, 45 bases in frame from base 1. CDR1 and CDR2 are read off the germline V gene as KGHDR and SFDVKD.